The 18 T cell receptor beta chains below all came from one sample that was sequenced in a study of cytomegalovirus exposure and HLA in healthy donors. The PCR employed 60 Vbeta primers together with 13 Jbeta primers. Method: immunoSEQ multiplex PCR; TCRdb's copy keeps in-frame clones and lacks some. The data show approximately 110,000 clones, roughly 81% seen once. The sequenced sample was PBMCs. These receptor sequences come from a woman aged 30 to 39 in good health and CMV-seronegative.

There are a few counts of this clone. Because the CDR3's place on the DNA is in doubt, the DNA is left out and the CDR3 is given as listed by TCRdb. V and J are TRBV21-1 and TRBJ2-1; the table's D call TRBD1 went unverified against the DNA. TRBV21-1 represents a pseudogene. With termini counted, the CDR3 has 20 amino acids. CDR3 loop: CASSKSGTEEDWASGNEQFF.

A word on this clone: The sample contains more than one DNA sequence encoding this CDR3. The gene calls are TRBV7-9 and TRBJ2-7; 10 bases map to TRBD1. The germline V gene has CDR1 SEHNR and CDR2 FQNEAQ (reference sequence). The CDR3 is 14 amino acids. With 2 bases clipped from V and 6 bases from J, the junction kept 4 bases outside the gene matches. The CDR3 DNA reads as TGTGCCAGCAGCTTATCAGGGACAGGGGTCGAGCAGTACTTC. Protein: CASSLSGTGVEQYF.

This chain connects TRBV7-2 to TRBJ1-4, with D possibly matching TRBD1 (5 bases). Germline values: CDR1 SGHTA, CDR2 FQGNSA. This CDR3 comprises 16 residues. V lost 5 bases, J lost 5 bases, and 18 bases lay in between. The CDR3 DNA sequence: TGTGCCAGCAGCGGATACAGCGGGGGGGGGAATGAAAAACTGTTTTTT. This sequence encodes CASSGYSGGGNEKLFF.

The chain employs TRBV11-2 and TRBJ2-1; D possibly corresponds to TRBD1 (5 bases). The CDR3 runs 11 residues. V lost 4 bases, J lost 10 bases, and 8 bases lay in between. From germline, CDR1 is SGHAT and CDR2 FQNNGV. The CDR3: CASSSGHEQFF. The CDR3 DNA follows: TGTGCCAGCAGCTCAGGACACGAGCAGTTCTTC.

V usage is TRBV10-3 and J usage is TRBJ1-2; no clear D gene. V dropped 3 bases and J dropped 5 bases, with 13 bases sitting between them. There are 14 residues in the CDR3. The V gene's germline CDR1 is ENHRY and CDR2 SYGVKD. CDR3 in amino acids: CAISERSGFYGYTF. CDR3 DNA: TGTGCCATCAGTGAAAGGTCAGGTTTTTATGGCTACACCTTC.

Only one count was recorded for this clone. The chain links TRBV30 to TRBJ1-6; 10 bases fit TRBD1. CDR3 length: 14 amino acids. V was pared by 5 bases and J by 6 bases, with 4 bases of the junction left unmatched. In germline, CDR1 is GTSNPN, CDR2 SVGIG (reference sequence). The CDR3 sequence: CAWEGQGGNSPLHF. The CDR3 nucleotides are TGTGCCTGGGAAGGACAGGGGGGTAATTCACCCCTCCACTTT. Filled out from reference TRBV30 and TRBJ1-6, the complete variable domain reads SQTIHQWPATLVQPVGSPLSLECTVEGTSNPNLYWYRQAAGRGLQLLFYSVGIGQISSEVPQNLSASRPQDRQFILSSKKLLLSDSGFYLCAWEGQGGNSPLHFGNGTRLTVT.

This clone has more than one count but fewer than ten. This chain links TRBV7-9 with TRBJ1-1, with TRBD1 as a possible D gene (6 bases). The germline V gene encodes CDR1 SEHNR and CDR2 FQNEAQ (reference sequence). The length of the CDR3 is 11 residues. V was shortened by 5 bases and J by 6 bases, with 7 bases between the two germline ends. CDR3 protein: CASSQGSEAFF. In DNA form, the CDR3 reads TGTGCCAGCAGCCAGGGGTCTGAAGCTTTCTTT. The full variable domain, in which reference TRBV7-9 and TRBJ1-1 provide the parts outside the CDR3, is DTGVSQNPRHKITKRGQNVTFRCDPISEHNRLYWYRQTLGQGPEFLTYFQNEAQLEKSRLLSDRFSAERPKGSFSTLEIQRTEQGDSAMYLCASSQGSEAFFGQGTRLTVV.

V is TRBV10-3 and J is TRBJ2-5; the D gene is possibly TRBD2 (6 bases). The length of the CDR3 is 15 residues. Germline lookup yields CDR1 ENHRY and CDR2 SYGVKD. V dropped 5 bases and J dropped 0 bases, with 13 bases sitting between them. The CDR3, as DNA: TGTGCCATCAGTATCGGGGGAGCGTACCAAGAGACCCAGTACTTC. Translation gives CAISIGGAYQETQYF.

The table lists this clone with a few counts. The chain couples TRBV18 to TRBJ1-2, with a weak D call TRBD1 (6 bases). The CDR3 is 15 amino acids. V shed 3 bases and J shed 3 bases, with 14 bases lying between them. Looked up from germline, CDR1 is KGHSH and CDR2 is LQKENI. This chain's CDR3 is CASSPSDRPYYGYTF. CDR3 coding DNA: TGTGCCAGCTCACCTTCGGACAGACCTTACTATGGCTACACCTTC.

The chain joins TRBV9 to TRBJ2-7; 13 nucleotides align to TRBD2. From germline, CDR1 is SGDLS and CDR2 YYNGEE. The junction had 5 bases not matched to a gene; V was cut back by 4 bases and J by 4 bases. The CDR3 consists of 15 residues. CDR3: CASSPRTSGGYEQYF. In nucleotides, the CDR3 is TGTGCCAGCAGCCCCCGGACTAGCGGGGGTTACGAGCAGTACTTC.

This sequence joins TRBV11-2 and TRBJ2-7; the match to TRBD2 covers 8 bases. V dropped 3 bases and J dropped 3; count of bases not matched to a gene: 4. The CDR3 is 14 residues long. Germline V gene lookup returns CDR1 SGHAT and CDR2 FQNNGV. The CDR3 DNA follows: TGTGCCAGCAGCTTGGGACTAGAAGTCTACGAGCAGTACTTC. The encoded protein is CASSLGLEVYEQYF.

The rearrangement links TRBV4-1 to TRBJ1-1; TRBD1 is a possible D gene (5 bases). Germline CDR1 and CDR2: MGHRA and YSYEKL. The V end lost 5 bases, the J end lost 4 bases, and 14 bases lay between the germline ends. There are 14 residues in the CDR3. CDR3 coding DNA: TGCGCCAGCAGCGGCCCTTTAAGGGGCACTGAAGCTTTCTTT. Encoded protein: CASSGPLRGTEAFF.

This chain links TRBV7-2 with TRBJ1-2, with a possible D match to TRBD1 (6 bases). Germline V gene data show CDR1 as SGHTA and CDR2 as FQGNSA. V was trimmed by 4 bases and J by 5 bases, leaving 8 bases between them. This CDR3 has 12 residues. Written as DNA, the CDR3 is TGTGCCAGCAGCTGGACAGAATATGGCTACACCTTC. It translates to CASSWTEYGYTF.

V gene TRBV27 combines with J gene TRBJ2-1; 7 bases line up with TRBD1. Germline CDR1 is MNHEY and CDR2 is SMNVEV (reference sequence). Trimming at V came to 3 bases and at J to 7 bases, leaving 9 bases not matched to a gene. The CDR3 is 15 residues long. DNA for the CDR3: TGTGCCAGCAGTTTCCCTAACGACAGGGTGAATGAGCAGTTCTTC. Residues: CASSFPNDRVNEQFF.

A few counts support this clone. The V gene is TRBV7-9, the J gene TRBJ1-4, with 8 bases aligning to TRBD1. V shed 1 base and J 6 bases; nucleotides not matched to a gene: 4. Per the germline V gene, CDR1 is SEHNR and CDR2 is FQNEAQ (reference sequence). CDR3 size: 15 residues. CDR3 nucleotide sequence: TGTGCCAGCAGCTTAGGGGACAGGTGGGATGAAAAACTGTTTTTT. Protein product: CASSLGDRWDEKLFF.

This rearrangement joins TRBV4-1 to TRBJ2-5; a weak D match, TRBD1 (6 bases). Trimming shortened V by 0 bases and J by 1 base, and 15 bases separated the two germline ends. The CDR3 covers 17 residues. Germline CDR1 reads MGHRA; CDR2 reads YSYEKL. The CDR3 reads CASSQDRTAHSQETQYF. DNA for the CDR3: TGCGCCAGCAGCCAAGACCGGACAGCGCACTCCCAAGAGACCCAGTACTTC.

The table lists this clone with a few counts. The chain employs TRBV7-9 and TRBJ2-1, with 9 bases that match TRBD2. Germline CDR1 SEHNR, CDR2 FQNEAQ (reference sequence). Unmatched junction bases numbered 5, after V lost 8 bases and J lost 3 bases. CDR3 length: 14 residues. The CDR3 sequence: CASGGGAIYNEQFF. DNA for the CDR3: TGTGCCAGCGGCGGGGGGGCAATCTACAATGAGCAGTTCTTC. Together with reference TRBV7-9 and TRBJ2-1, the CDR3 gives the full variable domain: DTGVSQNPRHKITKRGQNVTFRCDPISEHNRLYWYRQTLGQGPEFLTYFQNEAQLEKSRLLSDRFSAERPKGSFSTLEIQRTEQGDSAMYLCASGGGAIYNEQFFGPGTRLTVL.

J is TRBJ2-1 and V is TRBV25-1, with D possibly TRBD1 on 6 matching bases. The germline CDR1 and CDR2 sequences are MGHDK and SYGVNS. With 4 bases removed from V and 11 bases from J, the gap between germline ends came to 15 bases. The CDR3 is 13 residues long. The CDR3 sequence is CASSVMTGQQQFF. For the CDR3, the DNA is TGTGCCAGCAGTGTAATGACAGGCCAACAGCAGTTCTTC. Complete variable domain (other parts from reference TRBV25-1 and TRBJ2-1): EADIYQTPRYLVIGTGKKITLECSQTMGHDKMYWYQQDPGMELHLIHYSYGVNSTEKGDLSSESTVSRIRTEHFPLTLESARPSHTSQYLCASSVMTGQQQFFGPGTRLTVL.